A selection of T cell receptor beta chains follows, all from one sample in a study of T-cell memory formation after mild COVID-19. TCRdb ran MiXCR on the 5' RACE reads and lists one entry per CDR3 protein. Of more than 250,000 distinct CDR3 sequences detected, around 15% appear once; the ten largest clones hold around 23%. The material sequenced was PBMCs or a T cell subset sorted from them (not recorded which). These receptor sequences come from a man aged 18 to 29 who had mild COVID-19 (a few samples of this study predate the infection). Cell type and time point are not known. Each CDR3 is given with its conserved first and last residue. A D gene is named only where the DNA matches it firmly. Clone size is given for some rows only: seen once, a few or many times, or a class if the clone is expanded.

-	TRBV6-5	TRBJ1-3	-	CASSFPGGNTIYF	TGTGCCAGCAGTTTCCCAGGAGGAAACACCATATATTTT
-	TRBV4-1	TRBJ1-1	few	CASSHQGNTEAFF	TGCGCCAGCAGCCATCAGGGGAACACTGAAGCTTTCTTT
TRBD1	TRBV12-3/TRBV12-4	TRBJ1-5	few	CASRTATQGAAYQPQHF	TGTGCCAGCAGGACGGCTACCCAGGGGGCCGCTTATCAGCCCCAGCATTTT
-	TRBV7-9	TRBJ1-1	-	CASSLSQTVMNTEAFF	TGTGCCAGCAGCCTCAGTCAGACAGTCATGAACACTGAAGCTTTCTTT
-	TRBV14	TRBJ2-3	many	CASSGETDTQYF	TGTGCCAGCAGCGGAGAGACAGATACGCAGTATTTT
-	TRBV5-1	TRBJ2-7	few	CASSTGTPSYEQYF	TGCGCCAGCAGTACGGGGACTCCATCCTACGAGCAGTACTTC
-	TRBV21-1	TRBJ2-3	few	CASDWIGTDTQYF	TGTGCCAGCGACTGGATCGGCACAGATACGCAGTATTTT
TRBD1	TRBV20-1	TRBJ1-2	once	CSARDGQVYYGYTF	TGCAGTGCTAGAGATGGACAGGTTTACTATGGCTACACCTTC
-	TRBV7-9	TRBJ1-2	-	CASSLEGVAGGYTF	TGTGCCAGCAGCTTAGAAGGCGTTGCGGGTGGCTACACCTTC
TRBD1	TRBV6-5	TRBJ1-1	-	CASSYVAGGFTEAFF	TGTGCCAGCAGTTACGTCGCAGGGGGGTTCACTGAAGCTTTCTTT
-	TRBV29-1	TRBJ2-3	many	CSDRWAATDTQYF	TGCAGCGACCGTTGGGCAGCCACAGATACGCAGTATTTT